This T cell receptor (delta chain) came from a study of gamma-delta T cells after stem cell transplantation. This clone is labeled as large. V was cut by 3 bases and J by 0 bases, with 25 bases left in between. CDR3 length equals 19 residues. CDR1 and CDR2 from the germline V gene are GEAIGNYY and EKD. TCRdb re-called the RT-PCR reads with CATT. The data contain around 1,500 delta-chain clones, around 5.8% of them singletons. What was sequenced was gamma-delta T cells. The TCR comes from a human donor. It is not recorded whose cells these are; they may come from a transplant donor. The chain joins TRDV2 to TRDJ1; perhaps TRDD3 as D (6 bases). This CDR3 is CACDDLRRGNLSHTDKLIF. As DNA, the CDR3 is TGTGCCTGTGACGATCTTAGGCGGGGGAACCTCTCTCACACCGATAAACTCATCTTT.